A single sample is the source of the 25 T cell receptor beta chains below, sequenced in a study of cytomegalovirus exposure and HLA in healthy donors. The primer mix had 60 Vbeta and 13 Jbeta primers. Sequencing was performed with immunoSEQ multiplex PCR; in TCRdb, only in-frame clones are kept and a portion is missing. This sample yields about 120,000 clones, of which 82% are seen a single time; 2% to 3% belongs to the top ten. Sequencing was carried out using PBMCs. Source of these receptors: a young woman in good health and CMV-seronegative.

The chain employs TRBV2 and TRBJ1-1, with TRBD1 matching 7 bases. The CDR3 length is 13 residues. The junction had 5 bases not matched to a gene; V was cut back by 7 bases and J by 3 bases. CDR1 is SNHLY, CDR2 FYNNEI, per germline. Here the CDR3 reads CASTRTGDTEAFF. The CDR3 bases are TGTGCCAGCACTAGGACAGGTGACACTGAAGCTTTCTTT. Supplemented by reference TRBV2 and TRBJ1-1, the full variable domain reads EPEVTQTPSHQVTQMGQEVILRCVPISNHLYFYWYRQILGQKVEFLVSFYNNEISEKSEIFDDQFSVERPDGSNFTLKIRSTKLEDSAMYFCASTRTGDTEAFFGQGTRLTVV.

This clone has just a few counts. The chain carries TRBV4-3 and TRBJ1-1, with D perhaps TRBD1 (5 bases). The CDR3 runs to 14 residues. Germline-derived CDR1 and CDR2 are LGHNA and YSLEER. Trimming cost V 0 bases and J 3 bases, with 8 bases left between them. In DNA form, the CDR3 reads TGCGCCAGCAGCCAAGATGTCAGGGACACTGAAGCTTTCTTT. This gives the protein CASSQDVRDTEAFF.

This clone was counted a few times. The rearrangement links TRBV19 to TRBJ1-1; the D is unclear. The V and J ends lost 7 bases and 2 bases respectively, with 11 bases between them. CDR1 and CDR2 (germline): LNHDA, SQIVND (reference sequence). The CDR3 extends over 13 amino acids. In nucleotides, the CDR3 is TGTGCCAGTATGGGAGGCCTAAACACTGAAGCTTTCTTT. It translates to CASMGGLNTEAFF. The full variable domain, with the rest looked up from reference TRBV19 and TRBJ1-1, is DGGITQSPKYLFRKEGQNVTLSCEQNLNHDAMYWYRQDPGQGLRLIYYSQIVNDFQKGDIAEGYSVSREKKESFPLTVTSAQKNPTAFYLCASMGGLNTEAFFGQGTRLTVV.

The V and J genes are TRBV29-1 and TRBJ1-2; no clear D. V lost 3 bases and J lost 4, with 9 bases in between. CDR1 is SQVTM and CDR2 is ANQGSEA in the germline V gene. The length of the CDR3 is 12 residues. The DNA of the CDR3 is TGCAGCGTTGAGGGCAGCCCCTATGGCTACACCTTC. Its translation: CSVEGSPYGYTF.

The V gene is TRBV27, the J gene TRBJ1-3; 11 positions match TRBD1. V dropped 6 bases and J dropped 7; count of bases not matched to a gene: 8. Germline-derived CDR1 and CDR2 are MNHEY and SMNVEV (reference sequence). The CDR3 is made up of 15 amino acids. CDR3 sequence (DNA): TGTGCCAGCAGAACCACCGGGACAGGGGGGAACACCATATATTTT. Amino acid sequence: CASRTTGTGGNTIYF.

The chain recombines TRBV7-2 with TRBJ1-5; 8 positions match TRBD1. V was clipped by 3 bases and J by 1 base; unmatched bases: 2. The V gene's germline CDR1 is SGHTA and CDR2 FQGNSA. The CDR3 sequence is 15 residues long. CDR3 sequence: CASSFTGGSNQPQHF. The CDR3 DNA follows: TGTGCCAGCAGCTTCACAGGGGGAAGCAATCAGCCCCAGCATTTT.

The J gene is TRBJ2-3, the V gene TRBV11-2; a weak D match, TRBD2 (7 bases). Germline loops: CDR1 SGHAT, CDR2 FQNNGV. The V end lost 1 base, the J end lost 5 bases, and 13 bases lay between the germline ends. This CDR3 is 15 amino acids long. The CDR3 here is CASSLVGGLEDTQYF. The CDR3 DNA is TGTGCCAGCAGCTTAGTGGGGGGGCTTGAAGATACGCAGTATTTT.

The rearrangement joins TRBV28 to TRBJ1-5, with D unclear. V was shortened by 8 bases and J by 2 bases, with 13 bases between the two germline ends. Germline CDR1 MDHEN, CDR2 SYDVKM. This CDR3 is built from 14 residues. The CDR3 region has the DNA TGTGCCAGCCTGGGGAGGATTGGCAATCAGCCCCAGCATTTT. Protein: CASLGRIGNQPQHF.

This clone turned up a few times. The chain uses TRBV6-1 and TRBJ1-1; D possibly corresponds to TRBD1 (6 bases). Germline V CDR1 and CDR2: MNHNS, SASEGT. The CDR3 has 13 amino acids. The V and J ends lost 4 bases and 4 bases respectively, with 10 bases between them. CDR3 sequence reads: CASSVGALTEAFF. CDR3 DNA: TGTGCCAGCAGTGTGGGGGCTCTCACTGAAGCTTTCTTT.

This clone has just a few counts. The rearrangement uses TRBV5-4 and TRBJ1-2; possibly TRBD1 for D (5 bases). V shed 4 bases and J shed 4 bases, with 23 bases lying between them. This CDR3 is 17 amino acids long. Germline V lookup: CDR1 SGHNT, CDR2 YYREEE (reference sequence). The CDR3 nucleotides read TGTGCCAGCAGCCCGGGTGGAGGGGTAGGAGAATTCTATGGCTACACCTTC. Translation gives CASSPGGGVGEFYGYTF.

The rearrangement joins TRBV28 to TRBJ2-7, with no clear D. CDR1 MDHEN and CDR2 SYDVKM come from the germline V gene. CDR3 size: 12 residues. V was shortened by 6 bases and J by 11 bases, with 17 bases between the two germline ends. In DNA form, the CDR3 reads TGTGCCAGCAGCCACCACTCCTTGCTGGAGTACTTC. Translated, it gives CASSHHSLLEYF.

The chain links TRBV5-1 to TRBJ1-4, with no clear D. The V and J ends lost 4 bases and 5 bases respectively, with 9 bases between them. The CDR3 has 13 amino acids. Germline V gene sequence: CDR1 SGHRS, CDR2 YFSETQ. CDR3 DNA: TGCGCCAGCAGCGTCAGGAGGAATGAAAAACTGTTTTTT. The encoded protein is CASSVRRNEKLFF.

Only a few counts were recorded for this clone. This chain links TRBV30 with TRBJ1-6; 7 bases are shared with TRBD1. The CDR3 is 13 amino acids. V trimming: 8 bases; J trimming: 9 bases; junction bases outside the gene matches: 10. Germline V gives CDR1 GTSNPN, CDR2 SVGIG (reference sequence). In DNA form, the CDR3 reads TGTGCCGCCTCTCAGGGGGTGCGTTCACCCCTCCACTTT. Residues: CAASQGVRSPLHF. Full variable domain (remainder filled in from reference TRBV30 and TRBJ1-6): SQTIHQWPATLVQPVGSPLSLECTVEGTSNPNLYWYRQAAGRGLQLLFYSVGIGQISSEVPQNLSASRPQDRQFILSSKKLLLSDSGFYLCAASQGVRSPLHFGNGTRLTVT.

The rearrangement links TRBV5-1 to TRBJ2-5; no definite D call. Germline V gene data show CDR1 as SGHRS and CDR2 as YFSETQ. V was pared by 5 bases and J by 2 bases, with 13 bases between. CDR3 length: 14 amino acids. The CDR3 loop is CASRFLLSQETQYF. The CDR3 nucleotides read TGCGCCAGCAGATTCCTTCTTAGTCAAGAGACCCAGTACTTC.

Here the CDR3 DNA reads TGTGCCAGCAGTTTACCTCCCTGGACAGGGGACTATGGCTACACCTTC. Translated, it gives CASSLPPWTGDYGYTF. The chain is built from TRBV28 and TRBJ1-2; 9 nucleotides align to TRBD1. The CDR3 extends over 16 amino acids. Germline-derived CDR1 and CDR2 are MDHEN and SYDVKM. Unmatched junction bases numbered 7, after V lost 2 bases and J lost 3 bases.

This clone was detected once. The chain recombines TRBV18 with TRBJ1-1; D may be TRBD1 (6 bases). Germline assignment: CDR1 KGHSH and CDR2 LQKENI. The CDR3 is 16 amino acids. Trimming took off 1 base at V and 0 bases at J, with 12 bases between the two ends. Here the CDR3 reads CASSPLSGTLNTEAFF. CDR3 bases: TGTGCCAGCTCACCACTTTCAGGGACACTGAACACTGAAGCTTTCTTT.

The V gene is TRBV2, the J gene TRBJ1-5; 8 nucleotides line up with TRBD1. The junction had 2 bases not matched to a gene; V was cut back by 5 bases and J by 5 bases. CDR1 and CDR2 from the germline V gene are SNHLY and FYNNEI. This CDR3 contains 13 residues. This CDR3 is CASSIQGDQPQHF. The CDR3 region has the DNA TGTGCCAGCAGTATACAGGGGGATCAGCCCCAGCATTTT.

V is TRBV19 and J is TRBJ2-7; D possibly corresponds to TRBD1 (7 bases). V lost 7 bases and J 4 bases, leaving 14 bases between the germline ends. This CDR3 region has 13 residues. CDR1 and CDR2 (germline): LNHDA, SQIVND (reference sequence). The CDR3 DNA reads as TGTGCCAGTAACACAGGGGCGGGGTACGAGCAGTACTTC. It is translated as CASNTGAGYEQYF.

The chain links TRBV5-1 to TRBJ2-5, with 9 bases that match TRBD2. The CDR3 length is 14 residues. Germline CDR1 reads SGHRS; CDR2 reads YFSETQ. V trimming: 4 bases; J trimming: 3 bases; junction bases outside the gene matches: 4. The CDR3, as DNA: TGCGCCAGCAGCGCGGGGGGGACAGAAGAGACCCAGTACTTC. It translates to CASSAGGTEETQYF.

The chain employs TRBV18 and TRBJ2-2, with 8 bases matching TRBD1. Losses at the gene ends were 6 bases for V and 5 bases for J; bases not matched to a gene: 8. The V gene's germline CDR1 is KGHSH and CDR2 LQKENI. CDR3 length equals 15 residues. CDR3 amino acids: CASSPRQGRTGELFF. The CDR3 DNA follows: TGTGCCAGCTCCCCTCGACAGGGGAGGACCGGGGAGCTGTTTTTT. The whole variable domain, filled in from reference TRBV18 and TRBJ2-2, reads NAGVMQNPRHLVRRRGQEARLRCSPMKGHSHVYWYRQLPEEGLKFMVYLQKENIIDESGMPKERFSAEFPKEGPSILRIQQVVRGDSAAYFCASSPRQGRTGELFFGEGSRLTVL.

The V and J genes are TRBV27 and TRBJ1-2; the match to TRBD1 covers 8 bases. The CDR3 is 15 amino acids. Germline assignment: CDR1 MNHEY and CDR2 SMNVEV (reference sequence). The J segment lost 4 bases and the V segment lost 2 bases, leaving 6 bases of the junction unmatched. The CDR3 sequence is CASSLRGQATYGYTF. The CDR3 coding sequence is TGTGCCAGCAGTTTAAGGGGACAGGCTACCTATGGCTACACCTTC.

The chain employs TRBV4-3 and TRBJ2-1; 10 bases align to TRBD2. V lost 0 bases and J lost 15; bases outside the gene matches: 11. This CDR3 is 15 amino acids long. Germline assignment: CDR1 LGHNA and CDR2 YSLEER. CDR3 residues: CASSQDVSGGAAWFF. For the CDR3, the DNA is TGCGCCAGCAGCCAAGATGTGAGCGGGGGGGCCGCCTGGTTCTTC.

This clone turned up a few times. The chain combines TRBV19 with TRBJ1-3, with a tentative D call TRBD1 (6 bases). Germline V gives CDR1 LNHDA, CDR2 SQIVND (reference sequence). V lost 6 bases to trimming and J lost 3 bases, with 15 bases between them. The CDR3 runs 15 residues. The chain's CDR3 is CASRLTGRGGNTIYF. The CDR3 nucleotides are TGTGCCAGTAGGCTGACAGGACGCGGTGGAAACACCATATATTTT.

This chain links TRBV9 with TRBJ1-4; a weak D match, TRBD1 (5 bases). Deletions cut 3 bases from V and 0 bases from J, with 6 bases between. The CDR3 covers 14 residues. The germline gives CDR1 SGDLS, CDR2 YYNGEE. The CDR3 spells CASSEGPTNEKLFF. The CDR3 DNA reads TGTGCCAGCAGCGAGGGGCCAACTAATGAAAAACTGTTTTTT.

Regarding this clone: A junction end diverges from the germline sequence, so it may reflect a read error. The CDR3: CASSSNRDKLAGPIVF. Here the CDR3 DNA reads TGTGCCAGCAGCTCCAACCGGGACAAGCTAGCGGGACCCATCGTTTTC. This rearrangement joins TRBV7-2 to TRBJ2-4; TRBD2 aligns across 9 bases. CDR1 SGHTA and CDR2 FQGNSA come from the germline V gene. This CDR3 has 16 residues.